The 28 T cell receptor beta chains presented below share a single source sample, sequenced in a study of T cell responses to AZD1222 COVID-19 vaccine (dated by TCRdb to the early 2020s). Library generation was performed with the immunoSEQ multiplex PCR assay. The table comes from immuneACCESS by way of TCRdb, which keeps in-frame sequences with V and J called. Part of the clones is missing from these tables; in studies checked, under half for an unresolved V gene and the rest for unknown reasons. For this sample there are fewer than 120,000 clones; about 87% appear just once. The top ten hold roughly 1.6% of the sample. This specimen's time point label, per the study, means: baseline before first vaccination. The specimen was peripheral blood, collected on day 0 of AZD1222 vaccination. The receptors here all came from an adult in good health.

This chain links TRBV5-5 with TRBJ1-4; D not certain. The germline V gene has CDR1 SGHKS and CDR2 YYEKEE (reference sequence). This CDR3 is built from 16 residues. V lost 0 bases to trimming and J lost 0 bases, with 9 bases between them. The CDR3 loop is CASSLDRVATNEKLFF. For the CDR3, the DNA is TGTGCCAGCAGCTTGGATAGGGTTGCAACTAATGAAAAACTGTTTTTT.

This clone was observed once. The chain couples TRBV7-2 to TRBJ1-2; no clear D gene. Trimming removed 2 bases at V and 4 bases at J, with 17 bases between. The CDR3 totals 16 residues. CDR1 and CDR2 from the germline V gene are SGHTA and FQGNSA. This CDR3 reads CASSLIGVRVSYGYTF. CDR3 sequence (DNA): TGTGCCAGCAGCTTAATCGGGGTACGGGTGAGCTATGGCTACACCTTC. Complete variable domain (other parts from reference TRBV7-2 and TRBJ1-2): GAGVSQSPSNKVTEKGKDVELRCDPISGHTALYWYRQSLGQGLEFLIYFQGNSAPDKSGLPSDRFSAERTGGSVSTLTIQRTQQEDSAVYLCASSLIGVRVSYGYTFGSGTRLTVV.

J is TRBJ2-7 and V is TRBV15, with TRBD1 matching 9 bases. The J segment lost 2 bases and the V segment lost 5 bases, leaving 7 bases of the junction unmatched. This CDR3 contains 15 residues. From germline, CDR1 is LNHNV and CDR2 YYDKDF (reference sequence). The CDR3: CATSDMGTGPYEQYF. The CDR3 DNA follows: TGTGCCACCAGCGACATGGGGACAGGGCCCTACGAGCAGTACTTC.

V is TRBV27 and J is TRBJ2-1, with 7 bases lining up with TRBD1. The CDR3 covers 13 residues. J was trimmed by 7 bases and V by 3 bases; bases with no gene match: 3. Per germline, CDR1 MNHEY and CDR2 SMNVEV (reference sequence). DNA of the CDR3: TGTGCCAGCAGTTTGAACAGGGGTAATGAGCAGTTCTTC. Translation: CASSLNRGNEQFF.

CDR3 in amino acids: CASSLDRGNTEAFF. In DNA, the CDR3 is TGCGCCAGCAGCCTGGACAGGGGGAACACTGAAGCTTTCTTT. The V gene is TRBV5-1, the J gene TRBJ1-1; 9 bases agree with TRBD1. CDR3 length: 14 amino acids. The germline V gene encodes CDR1 SGHRS and CDR2 YFSETQ. The ends lost 4 bases at V and 1 base at J; junction bases unmatched: 2.

The CDR3 DNA reads TGTGCCAGCAGCTTAGGTGGGGGTCGGCTCTCGGCTGGCGAGCAGTACTTC. Amino acid sequence: CASSLGGGRLSAGEQYF. The chain employs TRBV11-3 and TRBJ2-7; perhaps D is TRBD1 or TRBD2 (5 bases each). The V and J ends lost 1 base and 6 bases respectively, with 22 bases between them. This CDR3 region has 17 residues. Germline V gene data show CDR1 as SGHNT and CDR2 as YENEEA.

This chain connects TRBV24-1 to TRBJ2-5; tentatively, D is TRBD1 (5 bases). Trimming pared 4 bases from V and 1 base from J, leaving 9 bases between. The CDR3 sequence is 14 residues long. Per germline, CDR1 KGHDR and CDR2 SFDVKD. CDR3 nucleotide sequence: TGTGCCACCAGTGAGGGGCCCATCCAAGAGACCCAGTACTTC. Protein product: CATSEGPIQETQYF.

A few counts support this clone. The chain joins TRBV7-2 to TRBJ1-2; tentative D call: TRBD1 (5 bases). The CDR3 has 15 amino acids. V was trimmed by 5 bases and J by 2 bases, leaving 15 bases between them. Germline CDR1 is SGHTA and CDR2 is FQGNSA. CDR3 protein: CASSLRGTVNYGYTF. The CDR3 bases are TGTGCCAGCAGCCTAAGAGGGACGGTCAACTATGGCTACACCTTC.

The rearrangement joins TRBV5-4 to TRBJ1-1; 7 nucleotides agree with TRBD1. Losses at the gene ends were 4 bases for V and 3 bases for J; bases not matched to a gene: 9. CDR3 length equals 15 residues. Germline lookup yields CDR1 SGHNT and CDR2 YYREEE (reference sequence). DNA of the CDR3: TGTGCCAGCAGCCTAGGACAGGTCGGGTACACTGAAGCTTTCTTT. Protein sequence: CASSLGQVGYTEAFF. Full variable domain (outside the CDR3, taken from reference TRBV5-4 and TRBJ1-1): ETGVTQSPTHLIKTRGQQVTLRCSSQSGHNTVSWYQQALGQGPQFIFQYYREEENGRGNFPPRFSGLQFPNYSSELNVNALELDDSALYLCASSLGQVGYTEAFFGQGTRLTVV.

The chain employs TRBV5-4 and TRBJ1-5, with D perhaps TRBD1 (5 bases). Trimming took 0 bases from V and 7 from J, leaving 11 bases between them. CDR1 and CDR2 from the germline V gene are SGHNT and YYREEE (reference sequence). The CDR3 runs 14 residues. CDR3 nucleotides: TGTGCCAGCAGCTTGGAAGGGGAGGAGCAGCCCCAGCATTTT. This codes for CASSLEGEEQPQHF.

This chain links TRBV5-4 with TRBJ1-1; D is uncertain. The V gene's germline CDR1 is SGHNT and CDR2 YYREEE (reference sequence). The germline V and J ends were trimmed by 3 bases and 2 bases, with 11 bases remaining between them. The CDR3 runs 14 residues. Here the CDR3 reads CASSYGRPNTEAFF. The CDR3 DNA sequence: TGTGCCAGCAGCTATGGCAGGCCAAACACTGAAGCTTTCTTT. Together with reference TRBV5-4 and TRBJ1-1, the CDR3 gives the full variable domain: ETGVTQSPTHLIKTRGQQVTLRCSSQSGHNTVSWYQQALGQGPQFIFQYYREEENGRGNFPPRFSGLQFPNYSSELNVNALELDDSALYLCASSYGRPNTEAFFGQGTRLTVV.

This chain uses TRBV6-2 or TRBV6-3 with TRBJ2-5; D is unresolved. The CDR3 spans 14 residues. V was pared by 0 bases and J by 2 bases, with 7 bases between. Germline V lookup: CDR1 MNHEY, CDR2 SVGEGT. CDR3 loop: CASSYSGGQETQYF. CDR3 bases: TGTGCCAGCAGTTACTCGGGTGGTCAAGAGACCCAGTACTTC.

The rearrangement links TRBV5-8 to TRBJ1-5; D is unclear. Germline V gene data show CDR1 as SGHTS and CDR2 as YDEGEE. V was pared by 6 bases and J by 3 bases, with 16 bases between. The CDR3 consists of 15 residues. CDR3 nucleotide sequence: TGTGCCAGCAACTTCCCTACAGACTACAATCAGCCCCAGCATTTT. Amino acids: CASNFPTDYNQPQHF. Looking up the rest from reference TRBV5-8 and TRBJ1-5 gives the full variable domain: EAGVTQSPTHLIKTRGQQATLRCSPISGHTSVYWYQQALGLGLQFLLWYDEGEERNRGNFPPRFSGRQFPNYSSELNVNALELEDSALYLCASNFPTDYNQPQHFGDGTRLSIL.

The V and J genes are TRBV3-1 (or the pseudogene TRBV3-2) and TRBJ1-4; 9 bases are a match to TRBD1. The CDR3 sequence is 15 residues long. Per germline, CDR1 LGHDT and CDR2 YNNKEL (reference sequence). With V trimmed by 5 bases and J by 3 bases, 4 bases remained unmatched. For the CDR3, the DNA is TGTGCCAGCAGCGACAGGGGGTTACCTAATGAAAAACTGTTTTTT. Translated: CASSDRGLPNEKLFF.

The chain couples TRBV7-9 to TRBJ1-1; D might be TRBD1 (5 bases). Trimming stripped 2 bases from V and 5 bases from J, with 6 bases between. This CDR3 is 12 amino acids long. Germline V gene sequence: CDR1 SEHNR, CDR2 FQNEAQ (reference sequence). The CDR3: CASSLRGTEAFF. CDR3 bases: TGTGCCAGCAGCTTAAGGGGAACTGAAGCTTTCTTT. The full variable domain, in which reference TRBV7-9 and TRBJ1-1 provide the parts outside the CDR3, is DTGVSQNPRHKITKRGQNVTFRCDPISEHNRLYWYRQTLGQGPEFLTYFQNEAQLEKSRLLSDRFSAERPKGSFSTLEIQRTEQGDSAMYLCASSLRGTEAFFGQGTRLTVV.

This clone has only one observation. This chain uses TRBV2 with TRBJ1-1; the D is unclear. Germline V gives CDR1 SNHLY, CDR2 FYNNEI. The CDR3 extends over 14 amino acids. Trimming left V 10 bases short and J 6 bases short, with 21 bases between. DNA for the CDR3: TGTGCCACTCGGGAGTGGGAAGTATACGCTGAAGCTTTCTTT. It is translated as CATREWEVYAEAFF.

J is TRBJ1-2 and V is TRBV11-2; D is uncertain. The CDR3 runs to 14 residues. V was pared by 0 bases and J by 4 bases, with 9 bases between. Germline V CDR1 and CDR2: SGHAT, FQNNGV. CDR3 sequence reads: CASSLDLRSYGYTF. The CDR3 DNA reads as TGTGCCAGCAGCTTAGATCTGCGGTCCTATGGCTACACCTTC.

The gene calls are TRBV3-1 (or the pseudogene TRBV3-2) and TRBJ1-5; the match to TRBD1 covers 10 bases. The CDR3 is 15 residues long. Trimming removed 4 bases from V and 6 bases from J; junction bases left unmatched: 6. Germline lookup yields CDR1 LGHDT and CDR2 YNNKEL (reference sequence). CDR3 sequence: CASSRGTGVVQPQHF. The CDR3 region has the DNA TGTGCCAGCAGCCGGGGGACAGGGGTGGTTCAGCCCCAGCATTTT.

This chain connects TRBV29-1 to TRBJ2-3; the D call may be TRBD1 or TRBD2 (5 bases each). The germline V gene encodes CDR1 SQVTM and CDR2 ANQGSEA. The CDR3 is 13 residues long. V was shortened by 1 base and J by 3 bases, with 8 bases between the two germline ends. CDR3 coding DNA: TGCAGCGTTGAAGGGGGGAGTACAGATACGCAGTATTTT. Protein: CSVEGGSTDTQYF.

The chain couples TRBV5-4 to TRBJ2-3; TRBD2 aligns across 9 bases. The CDR3 is 16 amino acids. Losses at the gene ends were 2 bases for V and 5 bases for J; bases not matched to a gene: 9. Germline V gives CDR1 SGHNT, CDR2 YYREEE (reference sequence). The CDR3 region is CASSFRLAGTGDTQYF. CDR3 in DNA: TGTGCCAGCAGCTTCCGGCTAGCGGGAACCGGAGATACGCAGTATTTT.

Of note for this clone: Other nucleotide sequences from this sample produce the same CDR3. This chain connects TRBV20-1 to TRBJ1-2; no firm D call. The CDR3 contains 11 residues. V dropped 2 bases and J dropped 3 bases, with 4 bases sitting between them. Germline assignment: CDR1 DFQATT and CDR2 SNEGSKA (reference sequence). CDR3 bases: TGCAGTGCTAGACGGGACTATGGCTACACCTTC. Encoded protein: CSARRDYGYTF.

This chain uses TRBV5-1 with TRBJ1-1, with TRBD1 as a possible D gene (5 bases). The CDR3 loop spans 14 amino acids. The V end was cut by 3 bases, the J end by 0 bases, with 9 bases between. The germline CDR1 and CDR2 sequences are SGHRS and YFSETQ. The CDR3: CASSWGLMNTEAFF. In nucleotides, the CDR3 is TGCGCCAGCAGCTGGGGACTTATGAACACTGAAGCTTTCTTT.

This chain links TRBV5-1 with TRBJ2-3; 10 bases are shared with TRBD1. Losses at the gene ends were 6 bases for V and 4 bases for J; bases not matched to a gene: 11. This CDR3 region has 16 residues. Germline V CDR1 and CDR2: SGHRS, YFSETQ. The CDR3 sequence: CASNPMTGGRADTQYF. DNA for the CDR3: TGCGCCAGCAACCCTATGACAGGGGGCAGGGCAGATACGCAGTATTTT.

This clone was counted once. The chain uses TRBV19 and TRBJ2-1, with 10 positions matching TRBD2. V was pared by 3 bases and J by 2 bases, with 4 bases of the junction left unmatched. Germline values: CDR1 LNHDA, CDR2 SQIVND (reference sequence). This CDR3 has 16 residues. The CDR3 loop reads CASSIDSGGAYNEQFF. CDR3 bases: TGTGCCAGTAGTATTGACAGCGGGGGGGCCTACAATGAGCAGTTCTTC.

In its sample, this clone was seen once. The chain links TRBV23-1 to TRBJ1-4; 7 bases line up with TRBD1. TRBV23-1 is an ORF, and what it does is uncertain. The CDR3 contains 15 residues. J was trimmed by 4 bases and V by 2 bases; bases with no gene match: 4. Written as DNA, the CDR3 is TGCGCCAGCAGTCAAAACAGGGGATTTAATGAAAAACTGTTTTTT. This encodes CASSQNRGFNEKLFF.

This chain connects TRBV5-8 to TRBJ1-1; TRBD1 is a possible D gene (6 bases). The CDR3 runs 16 residues. The V end was cut by 3 bases, the J end by 8 bases, with 23 bases between. In germline, CDR1 is SGHTS, CDR2 YDEGEE. This chain's CDR3 is CASSYGGGGIPEEAFF. CDR3 in DNA: TGTGCCAGCAGCTATGGGGGCGGGGGGATTCCCGAGGAAGCTTTCTTT.

The chain links TRBV27 to TRBJ1-6; TRBD1 agrees at 8 bases. CDR1 MNHEY and CDR2 SMNVEV come from the germline V gene (reference sequence). The length of the CDR3 is 15 residues. V lost 7 bases to trimming and J lost 3 bases; unmatched junction nucleotides: 5. CDR3 in amino acids: CASTQGASYNSPLHF. Written as DNA, the CDR3 is TGTGCCAGCACTCAGGGGGCAAGCTATAATTCACCCCTCCACTTT.

The gene calls are TRBV11-2 and TRBJ2-5, with a possible D match to TRBD1 (6 bases). Germline CDR1 is SGHAT and CDR2 is FQNNGV. V was trimmed by 3 bases and J by 5 bases, leaving 10 bases between them. There are 13 residues in the CDR3. CDR3 nucleotides: TGTGCCAGCAGCTTGGGGGCGCGGGAGACCCAGTACTTC. Translation: CASSLGARETQYF. The full variable domain, with the rest looked up from reference TRBV11-2 and TRBJ2-5, is EAGVAQSPRYKIIEKRQSVAFWCNPISGHATLYWYQQILGQGPKLLIQFQNNGVVDDSQLPKDRFSAERLKGVDSTLKIQPAKLEDSAVYLCASSLGARETQYFGPGTRLLVL.